These T cell receptor beta chains were read from a single sample in a study of T cells after yellow fever vaccination. TCRdb independently ran MiXCR on the 5' RACE reads; one entry per CDR3 protein. Here the sample spans 500,000 to 650,000 distinct CDR3 sequences, 10% to 15% being singletons. The sample was PBMCs, taken on the day of the yellow fever booster vaccination. The receptors were gathered from a man aged 25 to 45 who received the YFV17D yellow fever vaccine. Both conserved end residues are part of each CDR3. A D gene is named only where the DNA matches it firmly. Size tells how often a clone was seen (once, few, many) or the class of an expanded clone, and some rows leave it out.

abundance	j_gene	v_gene	d_gene	CDR3nt	CDR3aa
NA	TRBJ2-5	TRBV11-2	TRBD1	TGTGCCAGCAGCTCTCGACAGGGACGAACAGAGACCCAGTACTTC	CASSSRQGRTETQYF
many	TRBJ2-4	TRBV28	NA	TGTGCCAGCCGGGTGGGGGCCAAAAACATTCAGTACTTC	CASRVGAKNIQYF
NA	TRBJ2-1	TRBV7-9	TRBD2	TGTGCCAGCAGCTTAGGAGCTAGCGGTAGAATAGATTTC	CASSLGASGRIDF
few	TRBJ2-7	TRBV3-1	TRBD2	TGTGCCAGCAGCCTCGGCCTGGCGGGAGCTATCTACGAGCAGTACTTC	CASSLGLAGAIYEQYF
few	TRBJ2-1	TRBV20-1	NA	TGCAGTGCTAGGAGACTGGATAACAATGAGCAGTTCTTC	CSARRLDNNEQFF
NA	TRBJ2-3	TRBV25-1	NA	TGTGCCAGCAGCCAGGGGGGACGCCGGCAAGTCACGCAGTATTTT	CASSQGGRRQVTQYF
NA	TRBJ2-1	TRBV14	NA	TGTGCCAGCAGCCAAGTTGTCGGAAGGGGCCTTTACAATGAGCAGTTCTTC	CASSQVVGRGLYNEQFF
NA	TRBJ2-3	TRBV6-5	NA	TGTGCCAGCAGTTACTCATCCGGGGGCATCGTAGCAGATACGCAGTATTTT	CASSYSSGGIVADTQYF
few	TRBJ1-1	TRBV11-2	NA	TGTGCCAGCAGCTTAGAACGGGGCCTTAACACTGAAGCTTTCTTT	CASSLERGLNTEAFF
few	TRBJ2-7	TRBV27	TRBD1	TGTGCCAGCAGTTTCAGAGGGGGCATCAACGAGCAGTACTTC	CASSFRGGINEQYF
many	TRBJ2-7	TRBV6-2/TRBV6-3	TRBD1	TGTGCCAGCAGCTATCGACAGGGGGGATACGAGCAGTACTTC	CASSYRQGGYEQYF
NA	TRBJ1-3	TRBV6-1	NA	TGTGCCAGCACGTCAACCTTCCACTCTGGAAACACCATATATTTT	CASTSTFHSGNTIYF
few	TRBJ2-5	TRBV5-5	NA	TGTGCCAGCAGCCCTGAGGGGACGCAAGAGACCCAGTACTTC	CASSPEGTQETQYF
many	TRBJ2-7	TRBV7-2	NA	TGTGCCAGCAGCTTATCATCCGCCCCCCCCTCCTACGAGCAGTACTTC	CASSLSSAPPSYEQYF
NA	TRBJ2-1	TRBV7-2	TRBD2	TGTGCCAGCAGACCTCCTACTAGCGGGAGATTTGAGCAGTTCTTC	CASRPPTSGRFEQFF
NA	TRBJ2-5	TRBV29-1	TRBD1	TGCAGCTGGACAGGGGCGGGAGAGACCCAGTACTTC	CSWTGAGETQYF
NA	TRBJ1-4	TRBV19	TRBD1	TGTGCCAGTAGTGGCCGGGACAGGGAAGTTGAAAAACTGTTTTTT	CASSGRDREVEKLFF
many	TRBJ1-3	TRBV2	NA	TGTGCCAGCAGTGTTACAGCCGGAAACACCATATATTTT	CASSVTAGNTIYF
NA	TRBJ2-1	TRBV18	TRBD1	TGTGCCAGCTCACCACGGACAGGGTTTGAGAATGAGCAGTTCTTC	CASSPRTGFENEQFF
NA	TRBJ1-5	TRBV30	NA	TGTGCCTGGAGTCTACTGAGCGGGCAGCCCCAGCATTTT	CAWSLLSGQPQHF
NA	TRBJ2-7	TRBV6-2/TRBV6-3	TRBD2	TGTGCCAGCAGTTCCATTCAGCGGGGGTTCTCCTACGAGCAGTACTTC	CASSSIQRGFSYEQYF
NA	TRBJ2-7	TRBV10-3	NA	TGTGCCATCATGGGGCAGGGGAACTACGAGCAGTACTTC	CAIMGQGNYEQYF